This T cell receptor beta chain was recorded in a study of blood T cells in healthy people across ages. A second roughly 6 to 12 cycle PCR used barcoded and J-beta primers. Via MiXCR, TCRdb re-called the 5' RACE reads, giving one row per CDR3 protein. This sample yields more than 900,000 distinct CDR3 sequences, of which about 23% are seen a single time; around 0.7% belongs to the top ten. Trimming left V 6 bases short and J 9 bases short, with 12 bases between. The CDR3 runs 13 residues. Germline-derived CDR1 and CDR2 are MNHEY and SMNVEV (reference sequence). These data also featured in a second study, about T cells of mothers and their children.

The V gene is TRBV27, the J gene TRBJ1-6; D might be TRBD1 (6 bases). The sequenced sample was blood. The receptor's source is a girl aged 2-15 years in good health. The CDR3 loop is CASSLNRASPLHF. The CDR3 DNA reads TGTGCCAGCAGCCTTAACAGGGCTTCACCCCTCCACTTT.